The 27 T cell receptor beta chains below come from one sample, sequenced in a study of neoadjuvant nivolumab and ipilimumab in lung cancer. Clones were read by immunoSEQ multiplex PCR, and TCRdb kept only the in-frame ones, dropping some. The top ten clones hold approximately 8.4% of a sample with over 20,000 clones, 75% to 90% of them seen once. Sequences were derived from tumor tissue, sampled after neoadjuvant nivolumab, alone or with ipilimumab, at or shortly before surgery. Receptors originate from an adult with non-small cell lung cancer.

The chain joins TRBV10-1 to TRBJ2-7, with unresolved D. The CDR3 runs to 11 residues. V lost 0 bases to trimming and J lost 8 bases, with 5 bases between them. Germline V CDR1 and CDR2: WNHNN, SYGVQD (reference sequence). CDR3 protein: CASSESRKQYF. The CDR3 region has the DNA TGCGCCAGCAGTGAGTCGAGGAAGCAGTACTTC.

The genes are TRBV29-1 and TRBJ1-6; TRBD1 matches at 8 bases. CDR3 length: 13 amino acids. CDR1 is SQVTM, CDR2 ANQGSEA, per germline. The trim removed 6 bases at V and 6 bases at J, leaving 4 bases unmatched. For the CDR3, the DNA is TGCAGCGTCGGGACAGGACCTAATTCACCCCTCCACTTT. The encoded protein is CSVGTGPNSPLHF.

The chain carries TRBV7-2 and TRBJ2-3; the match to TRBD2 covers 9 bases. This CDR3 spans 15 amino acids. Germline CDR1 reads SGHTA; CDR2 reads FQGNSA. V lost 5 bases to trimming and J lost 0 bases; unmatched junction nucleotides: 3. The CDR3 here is CASSLTSGSTDTQYF. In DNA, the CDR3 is TGTGCCAGCAGCCTTACTAGCGGGAGCACAGATACGCAGTATTTT.

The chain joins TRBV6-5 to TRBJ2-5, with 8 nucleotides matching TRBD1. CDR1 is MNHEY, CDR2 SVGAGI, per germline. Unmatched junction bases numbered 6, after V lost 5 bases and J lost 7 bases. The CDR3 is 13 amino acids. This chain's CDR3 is CASSRGQGATQYF. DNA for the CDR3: TGTGCCAGCAGTCGCGGACAGGGAGCGACCCAGTACTTC.

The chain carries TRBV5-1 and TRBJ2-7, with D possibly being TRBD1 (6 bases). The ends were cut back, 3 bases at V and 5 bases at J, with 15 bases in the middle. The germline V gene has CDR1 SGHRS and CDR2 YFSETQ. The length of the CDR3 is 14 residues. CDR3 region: CASSWKQGTHEQYF. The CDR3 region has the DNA TGCGCCAGCAGCTGGAAACAGGGAACCCACGAGCAGTACTTC.

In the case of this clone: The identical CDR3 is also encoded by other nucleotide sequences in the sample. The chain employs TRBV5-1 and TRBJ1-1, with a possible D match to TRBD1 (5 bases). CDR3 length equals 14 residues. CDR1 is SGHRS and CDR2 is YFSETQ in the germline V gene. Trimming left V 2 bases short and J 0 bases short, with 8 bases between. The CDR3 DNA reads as TGCGCCAGCAGCTTAGACAGCCTGAACACTGAAGCTTTCTTT. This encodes CASSLDSLNTEAFF.

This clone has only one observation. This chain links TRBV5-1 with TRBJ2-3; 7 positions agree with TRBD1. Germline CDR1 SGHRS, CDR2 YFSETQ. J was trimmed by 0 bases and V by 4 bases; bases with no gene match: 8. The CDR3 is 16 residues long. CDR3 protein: CASSLWTGTSTDTQYF. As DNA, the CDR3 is TGCGCCAGCAGCCTTTGGACAGGAACCAGCACAGATACGCAGTATTTT. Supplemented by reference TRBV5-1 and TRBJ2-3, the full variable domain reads KAGVTQTPRYLIKTRGQQVTLSCSPISGHRSVSWYQQTPGQGLQFLFEYFSETQRNKGNFPGRFSGRQFSNSRSEMNVSTLELGDSALYLCASSLWTGTSTDTQYFGPGTRLTVL.

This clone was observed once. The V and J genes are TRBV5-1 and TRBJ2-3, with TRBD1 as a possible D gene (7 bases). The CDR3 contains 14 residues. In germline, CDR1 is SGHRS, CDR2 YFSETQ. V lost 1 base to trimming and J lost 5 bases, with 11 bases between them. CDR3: CASSLFQGGDTQYF. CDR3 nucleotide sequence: TGCGCCAGCAGCTTGTTCCAGGGGGGAGATACGCAGTATTTT.

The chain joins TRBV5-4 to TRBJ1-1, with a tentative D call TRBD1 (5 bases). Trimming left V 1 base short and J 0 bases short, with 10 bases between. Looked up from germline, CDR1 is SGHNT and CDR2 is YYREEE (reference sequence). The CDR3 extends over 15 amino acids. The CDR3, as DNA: TGTGCCAGCAGCTTGCCGGGACGGATGAACACTGAAGCTTTCTTT. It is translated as CASSLPGRMNTEAFF.

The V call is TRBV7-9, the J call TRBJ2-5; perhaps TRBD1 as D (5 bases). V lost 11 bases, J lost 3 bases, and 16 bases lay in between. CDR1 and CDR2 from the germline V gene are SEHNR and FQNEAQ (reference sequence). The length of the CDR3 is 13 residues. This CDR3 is CALTGSREETQYF. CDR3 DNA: TGTGCCCTGACGGGTAGCAGGGAAGAGACCCAGTACTTC.

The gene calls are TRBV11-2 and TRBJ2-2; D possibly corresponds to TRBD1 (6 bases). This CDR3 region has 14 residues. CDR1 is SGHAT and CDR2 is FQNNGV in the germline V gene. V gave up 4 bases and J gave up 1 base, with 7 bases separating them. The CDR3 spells CASSSDRNTGELFF. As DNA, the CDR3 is TGTGCCAGCAGCTCGGACAGGAACACCGGGGAGCTGTTTTTT. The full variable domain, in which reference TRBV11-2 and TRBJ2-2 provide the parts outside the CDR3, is EAGVAQSPRYKIIEKRQSVAFWCNPISGHATLYWYQQILGQGPKLLIQFQNNGVVDDSQLPKDRFSAERLKGVDSTLKIQPAKLEDSAVYLCASSSDRNTGELFFGEGSRLTVL.

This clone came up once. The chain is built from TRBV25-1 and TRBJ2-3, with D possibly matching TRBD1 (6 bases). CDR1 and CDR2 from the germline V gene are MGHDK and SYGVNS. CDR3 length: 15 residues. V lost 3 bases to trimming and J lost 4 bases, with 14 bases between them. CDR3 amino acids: CASSDGQGWADTQYF. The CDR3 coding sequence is TGTGCCAGCAGTGATGGCCAGGGGTGGGCAGATACGCAGTATTTT. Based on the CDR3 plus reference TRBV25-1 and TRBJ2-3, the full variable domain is EADIYQTPRYLVIGTGKKITLECSQTMGHDKMYWYQQDPGMELHLIHYSYGVNSTEKGDLSSESTVSRIRTEHFPLTLESARPSHTSQYLCASSDGQGWADTQYFGPGTRLTVL.

Here the CDR3 DNA reads TGTGCCAGCAGCGGGAGGGTCCCAGGAGAAATCACAGATACGCAGTATTTT. It encodes CASSGRVPGEITDTQYF. The chain employs TRBV7-2 and TRBJ2-3; TRBD2 matches 7 bases. This CDR3 spans 17 amino acids. Per germline, CDR1 SGHTA and CDR2 FQGNSA. Trimming cost V 5 bases and J 2 bases; bases outside gene matches: 13.

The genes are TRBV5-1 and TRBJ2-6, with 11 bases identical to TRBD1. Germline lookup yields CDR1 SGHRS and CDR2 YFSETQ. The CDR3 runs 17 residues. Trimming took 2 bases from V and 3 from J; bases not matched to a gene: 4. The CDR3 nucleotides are TGCGCCAGCAGCTTAGGACAGGGGGCTTATGGGGCCAACGTCCTGACTTTC. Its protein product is CASSLGQGAYGANVLTF.

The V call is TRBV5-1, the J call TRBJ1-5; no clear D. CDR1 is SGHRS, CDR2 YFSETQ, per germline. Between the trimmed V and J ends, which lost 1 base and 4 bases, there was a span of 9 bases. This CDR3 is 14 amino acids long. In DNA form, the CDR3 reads TGCGCCAGCAGCTTGTCCAGCAGGAATCAGCCCCAGCATTTT. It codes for CASSLSSRNQPQHF.

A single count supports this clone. The CDR3 DNA is TGTGCCAGCTCACCAATGGCTGGTGGGGCCAACGTCCTGACTTTC. Encoded protein: CASSPMAGGANVLTF. This chain joins TRBV18 and TRBJ2-6; D unclear. From germline, CDR1 is KGHSH and CDR2 LQKENI. The CDR3 is 15 residues long. V was clipped by 2 bases and J by 3 bases, with 8 bases between them.

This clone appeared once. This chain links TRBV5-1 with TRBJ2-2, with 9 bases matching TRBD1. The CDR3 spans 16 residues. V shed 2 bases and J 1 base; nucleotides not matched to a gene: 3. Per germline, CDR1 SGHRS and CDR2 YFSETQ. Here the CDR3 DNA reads TGCGCCAGCAGCTTAGGGGACAGGGTGAACACCGGGGAGCTGTTTTTT. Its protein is CASSLGDRVNTGELFF. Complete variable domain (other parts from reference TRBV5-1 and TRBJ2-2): KAGVTQTPRYLIKTRGQQVTLSCSPISGHRSVSWYQQTPGQGLQFLFEYFSETQRNKGNFPGRFSGRQFSNSRSEMNVSTLELGDSALYLCASSLGDRVNTGELFFGEGSRLTVL.

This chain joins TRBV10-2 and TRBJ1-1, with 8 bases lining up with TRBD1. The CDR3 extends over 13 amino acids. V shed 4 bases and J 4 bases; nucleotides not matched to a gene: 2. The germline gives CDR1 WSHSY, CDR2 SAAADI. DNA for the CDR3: TGCGCCAGCAGTGGGACAGGGTTCACTGAAGCTTTCTTT. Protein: CASSGTGFTEAFF.

This CDR3 is CSAIGTGVQETQYF. The CDR3 DNA sequence: TGCAGCGCGATCGGGACAGGGGTACAAGAGACCCAGTACTTC. The chain joins TRBV29-1 to TRBJ2-5; TRBD1 agrees at 10 bases. CDR1 is SQVTM, CDR2 ANQGSEA, per germline. Trimming cost V 7 bases and J 2 bases; bases outside gene matches: 7. The length of the CDR3 is 14 residues.

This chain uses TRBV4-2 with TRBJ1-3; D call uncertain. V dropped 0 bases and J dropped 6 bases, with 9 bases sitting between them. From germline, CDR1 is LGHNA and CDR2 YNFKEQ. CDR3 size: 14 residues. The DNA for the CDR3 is TGTGCCAGCAGCCAAGACAGGACGAAAAACACCATATATTTT. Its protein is CASSQDRTKNTIYF.

CDR3 sequence reads: CASSSSGGGQFF. The DNA for the CDR3 is TGTGCCAGCAGCTCCTCTGGCGGGGGCCAGTTCTTC. V gene TRBV7-8 combines with J gene TRBJ2-1; D perhaps matches TRBD2 (7 bases). The CDR3 covers 12 residues. V lost 4 bases and J 13 bases, leaving 14 bases between the germline ends. CDR1 is SGHVS and CDR2 is FQNEAQ in the germline V gene.

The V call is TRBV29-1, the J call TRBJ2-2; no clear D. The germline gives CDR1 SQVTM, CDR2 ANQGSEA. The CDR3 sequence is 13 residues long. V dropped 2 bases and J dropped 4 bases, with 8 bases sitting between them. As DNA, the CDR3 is TGCAGCGTTGAAATACAGAGCACCGGGGAGCTGTTTTTT. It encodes CSVEIQSTGELFF.

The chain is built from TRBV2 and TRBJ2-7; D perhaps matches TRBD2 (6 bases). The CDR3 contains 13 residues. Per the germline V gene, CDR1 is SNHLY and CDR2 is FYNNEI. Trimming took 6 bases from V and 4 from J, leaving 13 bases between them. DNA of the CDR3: TGTGCCAGCAGCGGGGACTCCGAATACGAGCAGTACTTC. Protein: CASSGDSEYEQYF.

CDR3 in amino acids: CASSSSGALNTGELFF. The CDR3 DNA is TGTGCCAGCAGCTCATCAGGGGCGTTGAACACCGGGGAGCTGTTTTTT. The chain couples TRBV7-9 to TRBJ2-2; D is possibly TRBD1 (6 bases). Germline-derived CDR1 and CDR2 are SEHNR and FQNEAQ (reference sequence). The CDR3 consists of 16 residues. V was shortened by 4 bases and J by 1 base, with 13 bases between the two germline ends.

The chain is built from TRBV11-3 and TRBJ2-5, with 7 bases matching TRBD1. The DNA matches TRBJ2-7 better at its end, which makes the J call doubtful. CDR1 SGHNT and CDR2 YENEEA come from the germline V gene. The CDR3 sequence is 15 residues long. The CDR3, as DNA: TGTGCCAGCAGCTTATGGGGGCGACAGGGCTACGAGCAGTACTTC. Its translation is CASSLWGRQGYEQYF.

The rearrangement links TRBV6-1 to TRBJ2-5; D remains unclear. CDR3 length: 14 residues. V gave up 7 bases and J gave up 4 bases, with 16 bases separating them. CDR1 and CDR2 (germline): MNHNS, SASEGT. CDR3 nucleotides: TGTGCCAGCACCCCTACCCTGGGCCGAGAGACCCAGTACTTC. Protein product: CASTPTLGRETQYF.

The CDR3 region has the DNA TGTGCCAGCTCACCAAGGTCTTTACCGTCAGAGACCCAGTACTTC. Amino acid sequence: CASSPRSLPSETQYF. The chain recombines TRBV18 with TRBJ2-5; unclear D gene. The length of the CDR3 is 15 residues. V was clipped by 2 bases and J by 4 bases, with 14 bases between them. Germline V gene data show CDR1 as KGHSH and CDR2 as LQKENI. The whole variable domain, remainder taken from reference TRBV18 and TRBJ2-5, is NAGVMQNPRHLVRRRGQEARLRCSPMKGHSHVYWYRQLPEEGLKFMVYLQKENIIDESGMPKERFSAEFPKEGPSILRIQQVVRGDSAAYFCASSPRSLPSETQYFGPGTRLLVL.